This TCR beta chain was captured in a study of blood T cell repertoires in COVID-19. Germline V gene sequence: CDR1 MDHEN, CDR2 SYDVKM. With 6 bases clipped from V and 1 base from J, the junction kept 2 bases outside the gene matches. The CDR3 is made up of 14 amino acids. Under the authors' procedure: Nucleated cell number was recorded as an estimate derived from reference gene primer amplification. Profiled with immunoSEQ multiplex PCR; TCRdb holds only in-frame clones, not every one. V, J and clone size derive from that table, while D and trimming were established from the DNA sequence. Of about 140,000 clones listed, approximately 80% are singletons.

This TCR was sampled from a man in his sixties who had recovered from COVID-19. The genes are TRBV28 and TRBJ1-4; 7 bases fit TRBD1. The material sequenced was peripheral blood. CDR3 sequence (DNA): TGTGCCAGCAGCAGACAGGGAACTAATGAAAAACTGTTTTTT. It codes for CASSRQGTNEKLFF.